This entry lists 5 T cell receptor beta chains sequenced from one sample in a study of cytomegalovirus exposure and HLA in healthy donors. PCR involved 60 Vbeta and 13 Jbeta primers. The protocol was immunoSEQ multiplex PCR, while the TCRdb copy is restricted to in-frame clones and leaves out a portion. The profile shows under 200,000 clones, 82% of them singletons. The source material was PBMCs. Receptor source: a woman in her fifties or sixties in good health and CMV-seronegative.

The V and J genes are TRBV5-4 and TRBJ1-2, with unresolved D. CDR1 SGHNT and CDR2 YYREEE come from the germline V gene (reference sequence). The ends were cut back, 6 bases at V and 5 bases at J, with 26 bases in the middle. This CDR3 comprises 17 residues. CDR3 in amino acids: CASIVPGDECTSYGYTF. The CDR3 DNA follows: TGTGCCAGCATCGTACCGGGAGATGAATGTACCTCTTATGGCTACACCTTC.

The chain employs TRBV29-1 and TRBJ2-7; D not certain. From germline, CDR1 is SQVTM and CDR2 ANQGSEA. V lost 5 bases and J lost 4, with 15 bases in between. CDR3 size: 13 residues. The CDR3 region is CSVFGQETYEQYF. DNA of the CDR3: TGCAGCGTTTTTGGTCAGGAAACATACGAGCAGTACTTC.

The chain combines TRBV7-3 with TRBJ2-2, with D possibly being TRBD1 (6 bases). The CDR3 contains 17 residues. V gave up 5 bases and J gave up 2 bases, with 18 bases separating them. Germline V gives CDR1 SGHTA, CDR2 FQGTGA. The CDR3 protein is CASSRGRGQSNTGELFF. CDR3 nucleotides: TGTGCCAGCAGCCGAGGAAGAGGACAGTCCAACACCGGGGAGCTGTTTTTT.

The chain combines TRBV5-6 with TRBJ1-5; 8 nucleotides agree with TRBD1. This CDR3 comprises 16 residues. With V trimmed by 2 bases and J by 6 bases, 10 bases remained unmatched. Germline loops: CDR1 SGHDT, CDR2 YYEEEE. The DNA for the CDR3 is TGTGCCAGCAGCTTCGGACAGGGAGGCTTGATTCAGCCCCAGCATTTT. Its translation is CASSFGQGGLIQPQHF. The full variable domain, its missing parts supplied by reference TRBV5-6 and TRBJ1-5, is DAGVTQSPTHLIKTRGQQVTLRCSPKSGHDTVSWYQQALGQGPQFIFQYYEEEERQRGNFPDRFSGHQFPNYSSELNVNALLLGDSALYLCASSFGQGGLIQPQHFGDGTRLSIL.

This chain's CDR3 is CASSRTGNSYTEAFF. CDR3 sequence (DNA): TGTGCCAGCAGCCGGACAGGGAATTCGTACACTGAAGCTTTCTTT. V usage is TRBV6-5 and J usage is TRBJ1-1; TRBD1 agrees at 8 bases. This CDR3 has 15 residues. Germline CDR1 MNHEY, CDR2 SVGAGI. V was clipped by 6 bases and J by 3 bases; unmatched bases: 9.